The 8 T cell receptor beta chains below come from one sample, sequenced in a study of CD8+ T cells in alopecia areata. Extracted RNA was reverse transcribed into cDNA, the sequencing template. Data came from immunoSEQ multiplex PCR; TCRdb stores just in-frame clones and leaves some out. The repertoire holds around 140,000 clones, with 87% as singletons. The starting material was CD8+ T cells sorted from blood, obtained at week 0. These receptors all stem from a human donor with alopecia areata.

For this clone: Additional DNA sequences in this sample encode the identical CDR3. This chain connects TRBV11-2 to TRBJ2-7, with D possibly being TRBD2 (5 bases). The CDR3 loop spans 16 amino acids. V was clipped by 1 base and J by 0 bases, with 13 bases between them. Germline-derived CDR1 and CDR2 are SGHAT and FQNNGV. The CDR3 sequence: CASSLVTSGPSYEQYF. CDR3 bases: TGTGCCAGCAGCTTAGTAACCAGCGGACCCTCCTACGAGCAGTACTTC.

This clone is deemed medium-sized. This CDR3 is also generated by other DNA sequences in the sample. The rearrangement links TRBV19 to TRBJ1-5, with D possibly matching TRBD1 (5 bases). The germline V gene encodes CDR1 LNHDA and CDR2 SQIVND (reference sequence). V lost 5 bases to trimming and J lost 5 bases, with 7 bases between them. The CDR3 runs 12 residues. The CDR3 nucleotides are TGTGCCAGTAGTTGGGGGGATCAGCCCCAGCATTTT. Amino acids: CASSWGDQPQHF.

CDR3: CASSHPDNQETQYF. DNA for the CDR3: TGTGCCAGCAGCCACCCAGACAACCAAGAGACCCAGTACTTC. This chain uses TRBV7-9 with TRBJ2-5, with D unresolved. This CDR3 spans 14 amino acids. V was shortened by 5 bases and J by 0 bases, with 10 bases between the two germline ends. Per germline, CDR1 SEHNR and CDR2 FQNEAQ (reference sequence).

CDR3 nucleotides: TGTGCCAGCAGCTCCCCGACAGGGGAGGGAACCCAGTACTTC. Its protein product is CASSSPTGEGTQYF. The rearrangement links TRBV5-4 to TRBJ2-5; the D gene is possibly TRBD1 (8 bases). Germline-derived CDR1 and CDR2 are SGHNT and YYREEE (reference sequence). The CDR3 covers 14 residues. Trimming shortened V by 3 bases and J by 8 bases, and 17 bases separated the two germline ends.

The chain employs TRBV7-6 and TRBJ1-2; 8 nucleotides align to TRBD1. V was pared by 1 base and J by 6 bases, with 4 bases of the junction left unmatched. Germline V CDR1 and CDR2: SGHVS, FNYEAQ. CDR3 size: 14 residues. CDR3 nucleotide sequence: TGTGCCAGCAGCTTAGGCGGCAGGGGGCATGGCTACACCTTC. It translates to CASSLGGRGHGYTF.

The chain has TRBV4-1 and TRBJ2-1, with 7 nucleotides matching TRBD1. The CDR3 is 16 residues long. Germline V gene data show CDR1 as MGHRA and CDR2 as YSYEKL. V lost 0 bases to trimming and J lost 6 bases; unmatched junction nucleotides: 8. In DNA, the CDR3 is TGCGCCAGCAGCCAAGACAACAGGGGCAGAGGCAATGAGCAGTTCTTC. Translation gives CASSQDNRGRGNEQFF.

The chain carries TRBV7-3 and TRBJ1-2; the D gene is possibly TRBD1 (6 bases). This CDR3 is built from 14 residues. V lost 5 bases and J lost 5, with 15 bases in between. The germline gives CDR1 SGHTA, CDR2 FQGTGA. The CDR3 loop reads CASSPTGLEYGYTF. As DNA, the CDR3 is TGTGCCAGCAGCCCCACAGGGTTAGAGTATGGCTACACCTTC.

The V call is TRBV29-1, the J call TRBJ2-1; the D is unclear. CDR1 and CDR2 from the germline V gene are SQVTM and ANQGSEA. This CDR3 comprises 14 residues. The V and J ends lost 4 bases and 5 bases respectively, with 15 bases between them. This CDR3 reads CSVGRDQANNEQFF. In nucleotides, the CDR3 is TGCAGCGTTGGGAGAGACCAAGCAAACAATGAGCAGTTCTTC.